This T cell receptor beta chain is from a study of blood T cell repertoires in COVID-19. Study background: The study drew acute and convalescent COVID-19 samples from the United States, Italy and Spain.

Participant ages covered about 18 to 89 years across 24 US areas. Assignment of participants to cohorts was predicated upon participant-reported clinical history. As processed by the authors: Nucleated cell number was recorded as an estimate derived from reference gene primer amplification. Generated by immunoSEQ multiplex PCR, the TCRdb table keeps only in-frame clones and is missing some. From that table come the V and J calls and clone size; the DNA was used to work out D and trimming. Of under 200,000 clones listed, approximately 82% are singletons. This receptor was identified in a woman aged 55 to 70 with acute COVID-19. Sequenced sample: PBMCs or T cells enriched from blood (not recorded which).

The CDR3 DNA reads TGTGCCAGCAGCCCGCGGGCGGACCAAGAGACCCAGTACTTC. Protein: CASSPRADQETQYF. The V and J genes are TRBV7-2 and TRBJ2-5; weak D call: TRBD2 (5 bases). Germline V CDR1 and CDR2: SGHTA, FQGNSA. V was pared by 5 bases and J by 0 bases, with 10 bases between. The CDR3 runs 14 residues.